What follows is one T cell receptor beta chain and its context. What it binds is unknown. The entry originates in a study of beta chain features in type 1 diabetes. Overall study: Comparable age, gender and cell yields were observed in patients relative to healthy donors.

Every bit of the isolated RNA underwent reverse transcription, so sequencing read expressed TCRB transcripts. Sequencing used immunoSEQ multiplex PCR; TCRdb keeps in-frame clones, though not all of them. The repertoire has about 150,000 clones, around 9% of them found once; the top ten carry roughly 0.7%. Study observations and caveats: In every one of the four CD4+ subsets, TCRB CDR3s were moderately but significantly shorter in Type 1 diabetes patients. A PCR bias possibly favoring shorter templates would apply equally to patients and controls.

CDR3 length: 15 residues. Trimming took 0 bases from V and 4 from J, leaving 12 bases between them. The germline gives CDR1 LGHNA, CDR2 YNFKEQ. This clonotype was obtained from a woman aged 25 to 39 with type 1 diabetes. The material sequenced was central memory CD4+ T cells from blood. The chain carries TRBV4-2 and TRBJ2-5; TRBD2 might be the D (5 bases). The CDR3 is CASSQEGGPGETQYF. The CDR3 DNA is TGTGCCAGCAGCCAAGAAGGAGGTCCCGGAGAGACCCAGTACTTC.